These T cell receptor beta chains were read from a single sample in a study of T cells in localized non-small cell lung cancer. Repertoires were generated with immunoSEQ multiplex PCR, while TCRdb's copy carries only in-frame clones and drops some. This table holds 20,000 to 25,000 clones, over 80% found once. Material: PBMCs, obtained before any cancer treatment. All receptors come from a man between 40 and 70 years old with stage II squamous cell lung carcinoma. CDR3s include the opening cysteine and the closing phenylalanine or tryptophan. A D gene is named only where the DNA matches it firmly.

TRBV28	TRBJ1-2	TRBD1	CASSSGTASFYGYTF
TRBV7-9	TRBJ2-2	NA	CASSLGENTGELFF
TRBV27	TRBJ2-7	NA	CASSYSLQSSYEQYF
TRBV29-1	TRBJ2-4	NA	CSVEEPRGNIQYF
TRBV6-5	TRBJ2-1	TRBD2	CAIVAGVPYNEQFF
TRBV18	TRBJ2-1	TRBD2	CASSPREISGGGEQFF
TRBV11-3	TRBJ2-3	NA	CASSFNTDTQYF
TRBV30	TRBJ2-3	TRBD2	CAWTNAGGRGTQYF
TRBV5-6	TRBJ2-3	NA	CASTRGSVDTQYF
TRBV6-5	TRBJ1-5	NA	CASSRDGVQHF
TRBV19	TRBJ2-3	TRBD2	CASSPPGGPLPRQYF
TRBV9	TRBJ2-7	NA	CASSVGLGDMREQYF
TRBV13	TRBJ2-2	NA	CASSFSWGANTGELFF
TRBV7-9	TRBJ1-1	NA	CASSLTPRWEAFF
TRBV5-5	TRBJ1-5	NA	CASSGDVSNQPQHF
TRBV7-9	TRBJ2-6	NA	CASSHDSSGANVLTF
TRBV5-4	TRBJ2-1	NA	CASSAQRGNNILGQFF